The T cell receptor beta chain under discussion was sequenced for a study of CD8 T cells in ankylosing spondylitis. Findings of the study overall: Within ankylosing spondylitis blood, a TCR beta motif made up of eight highly homologous variants appeared to be characteristic. Disease-associated clones were CD8+ and fairly uncommon in peripheral blood. Significant enrichment of disease-linked clones was reportedly seen in matched ankylosing spondylitis synovial fluid.

CDR3 size: 13 residues. Germline V gene lookup returns CDR1 SGHRS and CDR2 YFSETQ. J lost 9 bases, V lost 0 bases, and 0 bases had no gene match. This clonotype has more than one count but fewer than ten. Its antigen remains unknown. Researchers built TCR beta libraries using quantitative 5'-RACE with molecular barcodes. One entry per CDR3 protein results from TCRdb running MiXCR on the 5' RACE reads. In the table there are about 250,000 distinct CDR3 sequences, about 30% of which are singletons. The clonotype comes from a male donor with ankylosing spondylitis or in good health (not recorded which). This chain uses TRBV5-1 with TRBJ2-1, with 10 bases matching TRBD2. Sample: blood, either unsorted or a sorted T cell fraction (not recorded which). The CDR3 DNA is TGCGCCAGCAGCTTGGCTAGCGGGAGTGAGCAGTTCTTC. Protein: CASSLASGSEQFF.